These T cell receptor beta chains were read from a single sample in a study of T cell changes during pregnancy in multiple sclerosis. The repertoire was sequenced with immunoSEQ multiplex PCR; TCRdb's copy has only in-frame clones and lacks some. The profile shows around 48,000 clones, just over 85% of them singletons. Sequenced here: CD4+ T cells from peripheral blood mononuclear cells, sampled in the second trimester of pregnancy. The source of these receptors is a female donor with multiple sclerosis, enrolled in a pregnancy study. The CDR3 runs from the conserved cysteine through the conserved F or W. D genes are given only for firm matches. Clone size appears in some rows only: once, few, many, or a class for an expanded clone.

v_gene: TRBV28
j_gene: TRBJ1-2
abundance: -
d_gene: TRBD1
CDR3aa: CASSFLDRASNYGYTF
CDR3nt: TGTGCCAGCAGTTTCTTAGACAGGGCGTCTAACTATGGCTACACCTTC

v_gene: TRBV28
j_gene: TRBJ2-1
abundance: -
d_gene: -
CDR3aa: CASSSPTLRRGEQFF
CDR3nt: TGTGCCAGCAGTTCCCCAACCCTCAGGAGGGGAGAGCAGTTCTTC

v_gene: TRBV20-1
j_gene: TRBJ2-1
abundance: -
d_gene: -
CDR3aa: CSASPSESQFF
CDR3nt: TGCAGTGCTAGCCCAAGCGAGAGTCAGTTCTTC

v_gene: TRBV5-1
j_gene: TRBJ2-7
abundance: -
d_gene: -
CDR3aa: CASSLTQGYEQYF
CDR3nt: TGCGCCAGCAGCTTGACACAGGGCTACGAGCAGTACTTC

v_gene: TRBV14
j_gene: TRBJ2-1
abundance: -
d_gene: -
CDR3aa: CASSHRTGKQFF
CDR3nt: TGTGCCAGCAGCCACAGGACTGGGAAGCAGTTCTTC

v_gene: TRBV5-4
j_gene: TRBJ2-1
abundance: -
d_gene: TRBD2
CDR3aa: CASSFGASGNNEQFF
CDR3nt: TGTGCCAGCAGCTTTGGGGCTAGCGGCAACAATGAGCAGTTCTTC

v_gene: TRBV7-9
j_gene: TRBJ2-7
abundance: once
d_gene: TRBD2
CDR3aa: CASSQAGRETVYEQYF
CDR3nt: TGTGCCAGCAGCCAAGCTGGGCGGGAGACTGTATACGAGCAGTACTTC

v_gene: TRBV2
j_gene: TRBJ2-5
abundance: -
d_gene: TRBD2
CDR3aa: CASTGLAGYQETQYF
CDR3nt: TGTGCCAGCACCGGACTAGCGGGGTACCAAGAGACCCAGTACTTC

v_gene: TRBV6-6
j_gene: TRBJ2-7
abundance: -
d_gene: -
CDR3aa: CASSRRTDYEQYF
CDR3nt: TGTGCCAGCAGTCGTCGGACAGACTACGAGCAGTACTTC

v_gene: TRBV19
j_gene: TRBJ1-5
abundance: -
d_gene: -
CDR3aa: CASSIVGQLGWSNQPQHF
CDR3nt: TGTGCCAGTAGTATAGTTGGACAATTGGGTTGGAGCAATCAGCCCCAGCATTTT

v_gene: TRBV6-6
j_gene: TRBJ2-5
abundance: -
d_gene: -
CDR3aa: CASSYPRVRETQYF
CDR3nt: TGTGCCAGCAGCTACCCGCGGGTGCGAGAGACCCAGTACTTC

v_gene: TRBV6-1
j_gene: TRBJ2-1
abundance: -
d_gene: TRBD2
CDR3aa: CASSERAAGGADEQFF
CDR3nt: TGTGCCAGCAGTGAAAGGGCGGCGGGAGGGGCAGATGAGCAGTTCTTC

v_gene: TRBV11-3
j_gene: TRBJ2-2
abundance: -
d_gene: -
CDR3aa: CASSPGSGELFF
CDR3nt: TGTGCCAGCAGCCCGGGGTCCGGGGAGCTGTTTTTT

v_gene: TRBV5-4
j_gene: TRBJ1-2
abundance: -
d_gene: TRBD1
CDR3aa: CASSSSGQFYGYTF
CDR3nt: TGTGCCAGCAGCTCCTCGGGACAGTTCTATGGCTACACCTTC

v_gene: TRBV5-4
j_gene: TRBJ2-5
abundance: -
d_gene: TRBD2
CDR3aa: CASSTSGRAGETQYF
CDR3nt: TGTGCCAGCAGCACTAGCGGGAGGGCCGGAGAGACCCAGTACTTC

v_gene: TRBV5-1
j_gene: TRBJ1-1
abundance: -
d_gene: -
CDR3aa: CASSRPEESYEAFF
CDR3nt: TGCGCCAGCAGCCGCCCCGAGGAGAGCTATGAAGCTTTCTTT

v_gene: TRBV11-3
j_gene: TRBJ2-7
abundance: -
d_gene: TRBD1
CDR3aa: CASSLGQFSYEQYF
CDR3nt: TGTGCCAGCAGCTTGGGACAGTTCTCCTACGAGCAGTACTTC

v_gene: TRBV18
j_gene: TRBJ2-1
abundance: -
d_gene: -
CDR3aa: CASSLPSNEQFF
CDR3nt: TGTGCCAGCTCACTACCCAGTAATGAGCAGTTCTTC

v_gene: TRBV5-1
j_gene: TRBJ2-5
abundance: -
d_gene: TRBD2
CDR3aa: CASSLGGRAQETQYF
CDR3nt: TGCGCCAGCAGCTTGGGTGGGAGGGCCCAAGAGACCCAGTACTTC

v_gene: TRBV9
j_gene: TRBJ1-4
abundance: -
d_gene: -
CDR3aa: CASSVKAGSSSNEKLFF
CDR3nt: TGTGCCAGCAGCGTTAAGGCAGGCTCTTCTTCTAATGAAAAACTGTTTTTT

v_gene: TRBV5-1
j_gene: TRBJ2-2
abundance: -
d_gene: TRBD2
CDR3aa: CASSLDGTSGGSGELFF
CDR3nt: TGCGCCAGCAGCTTGGACGGGACTAGCGGGGGGTCCGGGGAGCTGTTTTTT

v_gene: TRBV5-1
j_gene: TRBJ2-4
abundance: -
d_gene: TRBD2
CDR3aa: CASSLVAGVAKNIQYF
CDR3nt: TGCGCCAGCAGCTTGGTGGCGGGAGTAGCCAAAAACATTCAGTACTTC

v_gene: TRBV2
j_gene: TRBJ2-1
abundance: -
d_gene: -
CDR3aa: CASITTSYNEQFF
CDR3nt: TGTGCCAGCATTACGACTAGCTACAATGAGCAGTTCTTC

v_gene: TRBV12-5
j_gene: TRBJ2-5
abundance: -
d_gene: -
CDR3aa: CASSRDQETQYF
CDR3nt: TGTGCTAGTAGCAGGGACCAAGAGACCCAGTACTTC

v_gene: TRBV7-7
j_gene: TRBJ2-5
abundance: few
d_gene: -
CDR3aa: CASSSPGETQYF
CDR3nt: TGTGCCAGCAGCTCTCCAGGAGAGACCCAGTACTTC

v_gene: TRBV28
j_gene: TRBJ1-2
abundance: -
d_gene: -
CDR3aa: CASSLYAQAYGYTF
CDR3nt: TGTGCCAGCAGTTTATACGCGCAAGCTTATGGCTACACCTTC

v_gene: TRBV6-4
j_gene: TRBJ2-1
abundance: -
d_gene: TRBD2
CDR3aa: CASSDFGGRNEQFF
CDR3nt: TGTGCCAGCAGTGACTTCGGGGGGAGGAATGAGCAGTTCTTC

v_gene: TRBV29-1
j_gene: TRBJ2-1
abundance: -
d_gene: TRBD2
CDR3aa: CSVAQGTSGTNYNEQFF
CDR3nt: TGCAGCGTTGCGCAGGGGACTAGCGGGACAAACTACAATGAGCAGTTCTTC

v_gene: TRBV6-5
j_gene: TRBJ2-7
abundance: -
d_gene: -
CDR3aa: CASSYRDPRGEQYF
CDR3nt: TGTGCCAGCAGTTACCGGGACCCGAGGGGGGAGCAGTACTTC

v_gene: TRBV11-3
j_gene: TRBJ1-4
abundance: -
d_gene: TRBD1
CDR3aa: CASSPDRVGEKLFF
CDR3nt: TGTGCCAGCAGCCCCGACAGGGTCGGAGAAAAACTGTTTTTT

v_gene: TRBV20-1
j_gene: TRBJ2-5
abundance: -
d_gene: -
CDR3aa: CSARGSGPQYF
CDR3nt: TGCAGTGCTAGAGGGTCGGGTCCCCAGTACTTC

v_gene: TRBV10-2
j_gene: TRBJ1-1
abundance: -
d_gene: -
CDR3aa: CASSEAMNTEAFF
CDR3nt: TGCGCCAGCAGCGAAGCGATGAACACTGAAGCTTTCTTT

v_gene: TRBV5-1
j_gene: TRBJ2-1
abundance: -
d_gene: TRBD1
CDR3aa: CASSLGPETGGVGEQFF
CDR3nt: TGCGCCAGCAGCTTGGGCCCGGAGACAGGGGGAGTCGGTGAGCAGTTCTTC

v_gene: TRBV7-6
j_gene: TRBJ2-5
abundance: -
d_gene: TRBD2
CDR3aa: CASSLGNDGGGWTQYF
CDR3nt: TGTGCCAGCAGCTTAGGAAACGATGGGGGGGGTTGGACCCAGTACTTC

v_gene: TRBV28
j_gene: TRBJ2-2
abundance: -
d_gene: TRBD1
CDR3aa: CASSDSWDRNTGELFF
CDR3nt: TGTGCCAGCTCCGACTCATGGGACAGGAACACCGGGGAGCTGTTTTTT

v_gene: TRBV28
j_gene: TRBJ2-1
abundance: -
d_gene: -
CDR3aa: CATTPGTNNEQFF
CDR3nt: TGTGCCACTACGCCCGGGACAAACAATGAGCAGTTCTTC

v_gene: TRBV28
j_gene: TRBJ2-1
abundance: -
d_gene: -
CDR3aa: CATQPGISYNEQFF
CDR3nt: TGTGCCACGCAGCCGGGAATATCCTACAATGAGCAGTTCTTC

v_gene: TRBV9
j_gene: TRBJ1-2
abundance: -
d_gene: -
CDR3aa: CASSVGGRSRVKGYTF
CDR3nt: TGTGCCAGCAGCGTAGGAGGCCGGTCCAGGGTTAAAGGCTACACCTTC

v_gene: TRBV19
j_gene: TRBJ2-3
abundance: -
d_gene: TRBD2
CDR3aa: CAGSSGSTDTQYF
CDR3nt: TGTGCCGGCTCTAGCGGGAGCACAGATACGCAGTATTTT

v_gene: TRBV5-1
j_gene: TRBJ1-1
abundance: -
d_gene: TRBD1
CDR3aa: CASSLEGQGGVAEAFF
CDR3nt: TGCGCCAGCAGCTTGGAGGGACAGGGTGGTGTCGCTGAAGCTTTCTTT

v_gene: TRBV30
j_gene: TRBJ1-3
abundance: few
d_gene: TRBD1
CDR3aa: CAWRLTGAGNTIYF
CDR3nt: TGTGCCTGGAGGCTTACAGGGGCTGGAAACACCATATATTTT

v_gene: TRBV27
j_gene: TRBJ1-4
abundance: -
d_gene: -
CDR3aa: CASSFGGVYEKLFF
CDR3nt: TGTGCCAGCAGTTTTGGGGGCGTTTATGAAAAACTGTTTTTT

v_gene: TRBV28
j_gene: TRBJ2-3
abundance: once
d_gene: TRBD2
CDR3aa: CASSKGLAGVGDTQYF
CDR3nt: TGTGCCAGCAGTAAGGGACTAGCGGGAGTAGGAGATACGCAGTATTTT

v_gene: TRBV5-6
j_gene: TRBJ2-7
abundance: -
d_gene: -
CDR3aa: CASSQLGLSSNYEQYF
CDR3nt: TGTGCCAGCAGCCAACTGGGGCTCAGCTCCAACTACGAGCAGTACTTC

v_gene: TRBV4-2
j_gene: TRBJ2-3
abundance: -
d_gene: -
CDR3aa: CASSQEVWAGQGTDTQYF
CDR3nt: TGTGCCAGCAGCCAAGAAGTCTGGGCAGGGCAGGGCACAGATACGCAGTATTTT

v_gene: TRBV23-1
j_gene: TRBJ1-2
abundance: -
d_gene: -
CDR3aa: CASTNTRGYTF
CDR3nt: TGCGCCAGCACCAACACACGCGGCTACACCTTC

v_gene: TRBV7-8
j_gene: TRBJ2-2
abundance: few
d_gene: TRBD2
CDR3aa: CASSTPPGGRAGTGELFF
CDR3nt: TGTGCCAGCAGCACCCCTCCGGGCGGGAGAGCGGGCACCGGGGAGCTGTTTTTT

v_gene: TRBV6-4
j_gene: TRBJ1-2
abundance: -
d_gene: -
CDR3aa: CASSLGGTRGYTF
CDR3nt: TGTGCCAGCTCCCTGGGGGGGACCAGGGGCTACACCTTC

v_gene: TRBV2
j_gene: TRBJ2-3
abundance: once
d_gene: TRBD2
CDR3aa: CASRRLAGTDTQYF
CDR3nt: TGTGCCAGCAGGAGACTAGCGGGCACAGATACGCAGTATTTT